The TCR beta chain under discussion was sequenced for a study of blood T cell repertoires in COVID-19. Looking at the study overall: COVID-19 samples collected from the United States, Italy and Spain covered acute and convalescent phases. Sources were T cells, B-cell-depleted T cells, or PBMCs; the material itself was cDNA or gDNA.

This CDR3 has 11 residues. Deletions cut 5 bases from V and 8 bases from J, with 9 bases between. CDR1 is MNHNY and CDR2 is SVGAGI in the germline V gene (reference sequence). The data were produced by immunoSEQ multiplex PCR, yet TCRdb's version contains in-frame clones alone and is incomplete. The sample yields about 170,000 clones, approximately 95% seen once. The sample taken for sequencing was peripheral blood. The rearrangement uses TRBV6-6 and TRBJ1-2; tentatively, D is TRBD1 (5 bases). The TCR was taken from a woman in her fifties or sixties with acute or convalescent COVID-19. The CDR3 protein is CASSHGGGYTF. The DNA for the CDR3 is TGTGCCAGCAGTCACGGGGGGGGCTACACCTTC.